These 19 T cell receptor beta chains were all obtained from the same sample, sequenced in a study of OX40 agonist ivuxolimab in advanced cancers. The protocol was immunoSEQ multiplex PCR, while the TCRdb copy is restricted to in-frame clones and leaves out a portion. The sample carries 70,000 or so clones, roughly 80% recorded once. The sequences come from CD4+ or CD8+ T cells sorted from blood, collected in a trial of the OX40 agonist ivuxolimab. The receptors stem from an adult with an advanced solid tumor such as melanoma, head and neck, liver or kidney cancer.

The CDR3 DNA follows: TGTGCCAAGCTAGGGCTGAGAGGTTCACCCCTCCACTTT. It yields the protein CAKLGLRGSPLHF. The chain is built from TRBV6-1 and TRBJ1-6; D remains unclear. This CDR3 comprises 13 residues. Germline V CDR1 and CDR2: MNHNS, SASEGT. V dropped 10 bases and J dropped 9 bases, with 16 bases sitting between them.

The CDR3 loop reads CASSPLQGSYEQYF. CDR3 nucleotide sequence: TGTGCCAGCAGCCCCTTACAGGGCTCCTACGAGCAGTACTTC. The chain joins TRBV7-6 to TRBJ2-7; possibly TRBD1 for D (6 bases). Per germline, CDR1 SGHVS and CDR2 FNYEAQ. V was clipped by 5 bases and J by 0 bases, with 11 bases between them. This CDR3 has 14 residues. The full variable domain, completed using reference TRBV7-6 and TRBJ2-7, is GAGVSQSPRYKVTKRGQDVALRCDPISGHVSLYWYRQALGQGPEFLTYFNYEAQQDKSGLPNDRFSAERPEGSISTLTIQRTEQRDSAMYRCASSPLQGSYEQYFGPGTRLTVT.

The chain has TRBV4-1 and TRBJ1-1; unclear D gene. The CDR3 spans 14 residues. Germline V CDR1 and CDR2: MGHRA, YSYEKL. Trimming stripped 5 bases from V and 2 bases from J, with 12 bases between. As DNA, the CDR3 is TGCGCCAGCAGCGGACCCTTGAAAAACACTGAAGCTTTCTTT. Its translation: CASSGPLKNTEAFF.

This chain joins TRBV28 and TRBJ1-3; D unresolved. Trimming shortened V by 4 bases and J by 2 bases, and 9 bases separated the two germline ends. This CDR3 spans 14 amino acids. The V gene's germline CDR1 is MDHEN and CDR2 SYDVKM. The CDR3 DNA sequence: TGTGCCAGCAGTTCTCACAGCGCTGGAAACACCATATATTTT. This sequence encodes CASSSHSAGNTIYF.

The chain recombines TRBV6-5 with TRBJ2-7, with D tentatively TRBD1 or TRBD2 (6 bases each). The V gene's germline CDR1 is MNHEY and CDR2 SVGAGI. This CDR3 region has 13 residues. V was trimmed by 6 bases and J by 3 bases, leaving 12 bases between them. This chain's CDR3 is CASREGGNYEQYF. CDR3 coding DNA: TGTGCCAGCAGGGAGGGGGGCAACTACGAGCAGTACTTC.

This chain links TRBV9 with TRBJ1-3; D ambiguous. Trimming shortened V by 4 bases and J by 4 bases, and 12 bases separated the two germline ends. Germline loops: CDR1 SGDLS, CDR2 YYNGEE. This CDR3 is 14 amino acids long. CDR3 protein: CASSIGVSGNTIYF. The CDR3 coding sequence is TGTGCCAGCAGCATCGGGGTCTCAGGAAACACCATATATTTT.

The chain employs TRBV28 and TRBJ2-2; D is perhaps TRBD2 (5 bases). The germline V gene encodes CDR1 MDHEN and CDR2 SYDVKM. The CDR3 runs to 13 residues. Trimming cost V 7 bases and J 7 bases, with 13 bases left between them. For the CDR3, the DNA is TGTGCCAGCACCGAAGTACTAGTCGGGGAGCTGTTTTTT. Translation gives CASTEVLVGELFF.

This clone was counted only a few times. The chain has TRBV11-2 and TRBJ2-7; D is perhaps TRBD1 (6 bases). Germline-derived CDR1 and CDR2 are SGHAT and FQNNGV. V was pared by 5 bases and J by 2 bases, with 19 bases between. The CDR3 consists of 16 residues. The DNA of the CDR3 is TGTGCCAGCAGCCCCCTTAACAGGGACGGTACCTACGAGCAGTACTTC. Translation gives CASSPLNRDGTYEQYF.

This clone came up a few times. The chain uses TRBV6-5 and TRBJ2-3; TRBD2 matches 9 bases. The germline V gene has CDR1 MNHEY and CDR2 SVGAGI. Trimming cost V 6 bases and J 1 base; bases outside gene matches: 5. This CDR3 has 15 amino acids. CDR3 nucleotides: TGTGCCAGCAGATCAGCGGGGGGCGGCACAGATACGCAGTATTTT. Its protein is CASRSAGGGTDTQYF.

The CDR3 loop reads CASNWGLAGGRPPAQYF. DNA for the CDR3: TGCGCCAGCAACTGGGGCCTAGCGGGGGGGCGTCCCCCGGCCCAGTACTTC. The chain is built from TRBV5-1 and TRBJ2-5; 12 bases align to TRBD2. V lost 6 bases and J lost 9; bases outside the gene matches: 18. This CDR3 is 17 amino acids long. Germline V gives CDR1 SGHRS, CDR2 YFSETQ.

The chain's CDR3 is CATSTLRYEQYF. The CDR3 DNA sequence: TGTGCCACCTCTACGTTGAGATACGAGCAGTACTTC. V and J are TRBV28 and TRBJ2-7; D is unclear. The CDR3 totals 12 residues. Germline assignment: CDR1 MDHEN and CDR2 SYDVKM. Between the trimmed V and J ends, which lost 10 bases and 4 bases, there was a span of 14 bases.

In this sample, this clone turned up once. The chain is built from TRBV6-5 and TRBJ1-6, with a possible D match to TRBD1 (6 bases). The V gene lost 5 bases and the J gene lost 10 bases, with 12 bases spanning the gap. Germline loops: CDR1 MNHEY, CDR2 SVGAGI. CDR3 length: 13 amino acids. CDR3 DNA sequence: TGTGCCAGCAGTCCTCACAGGGACTCACCCCTCCACTTT. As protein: CASSPHRDSPLHF.

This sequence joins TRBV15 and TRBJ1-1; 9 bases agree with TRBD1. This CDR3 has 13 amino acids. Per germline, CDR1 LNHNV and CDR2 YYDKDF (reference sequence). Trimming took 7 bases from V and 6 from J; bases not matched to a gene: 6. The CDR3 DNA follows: TGTGCCACCAAACAGGGGGCGAGGGCTGAAGCTTTCTTT. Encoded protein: CATKQGARAEAFF. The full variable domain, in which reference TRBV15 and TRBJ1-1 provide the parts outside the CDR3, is DAMVIQNPRYQVTQFGKPVTLSCSQTLNHNVMYWYQQKSSQAPKLLFHYYDKDFNNEADTPDNFQSRRPNTSFCFLDIRSPGLGDTAMYLCATKQGARAEAFFGQGTRLTVV.

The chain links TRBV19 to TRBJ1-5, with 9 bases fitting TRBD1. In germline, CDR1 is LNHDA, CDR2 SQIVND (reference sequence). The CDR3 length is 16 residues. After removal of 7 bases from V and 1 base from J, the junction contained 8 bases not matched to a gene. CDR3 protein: CASTPGQGLSNQPQHF. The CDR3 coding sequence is TGTGCCAGTACTCCGGGACAGGGATTGAGCAATCAGCCCCAGCATTTT.

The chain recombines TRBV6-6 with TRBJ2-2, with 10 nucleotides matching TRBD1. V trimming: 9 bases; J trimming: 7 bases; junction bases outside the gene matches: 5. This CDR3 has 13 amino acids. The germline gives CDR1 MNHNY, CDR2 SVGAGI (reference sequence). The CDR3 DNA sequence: TGTGCCAGTAGGGGACAGGGGTTCGGGGAGCTGTTTTTT. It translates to CASRGQGFGELFF.

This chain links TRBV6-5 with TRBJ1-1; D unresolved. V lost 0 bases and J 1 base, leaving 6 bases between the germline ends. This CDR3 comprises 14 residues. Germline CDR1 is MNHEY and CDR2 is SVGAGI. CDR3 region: CASSYSTPNTEAFF. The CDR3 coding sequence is TGTGCCAGCAGTTACTCGACACCGAACACTGAAGCTTTCTTT.

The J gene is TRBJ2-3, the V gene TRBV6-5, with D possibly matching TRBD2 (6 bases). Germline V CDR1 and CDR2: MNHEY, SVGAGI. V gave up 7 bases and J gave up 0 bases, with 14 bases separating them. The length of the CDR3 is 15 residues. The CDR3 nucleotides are TGTGCCAGCACCGACCCCGGGGGAAGCACAGATACGCAGTATTTT. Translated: CASTDPGGSTDTQYF.

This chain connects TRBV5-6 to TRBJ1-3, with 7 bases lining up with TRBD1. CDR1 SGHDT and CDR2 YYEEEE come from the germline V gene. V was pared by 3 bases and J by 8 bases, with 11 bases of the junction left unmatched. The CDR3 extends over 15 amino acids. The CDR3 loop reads CASSYRQGQKDTIYF. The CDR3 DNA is TGTGCCAGCAGCTACCGACAGGGCCAGAAGGACACCATATATTTT. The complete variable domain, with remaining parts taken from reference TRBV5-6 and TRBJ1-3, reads DAGVTQSPTHLIKTRGQQVTLRCSPKSGHDTVSWYQQALGQGPQFIFQYYEEEERQRGNFPDRFSGHQFPNYSSELNVNALLLGDSALYLCASSYRQGQKDTIYFGEGSWLTVV.

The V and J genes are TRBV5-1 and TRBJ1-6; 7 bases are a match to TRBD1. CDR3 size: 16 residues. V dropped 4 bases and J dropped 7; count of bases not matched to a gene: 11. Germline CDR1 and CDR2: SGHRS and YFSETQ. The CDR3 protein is CASSRNRGLTNSPLHF. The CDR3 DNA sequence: TGCGCCAGCAGCCGGAACAGGGGATTGACGAATTCACCCCTCCACTTT.